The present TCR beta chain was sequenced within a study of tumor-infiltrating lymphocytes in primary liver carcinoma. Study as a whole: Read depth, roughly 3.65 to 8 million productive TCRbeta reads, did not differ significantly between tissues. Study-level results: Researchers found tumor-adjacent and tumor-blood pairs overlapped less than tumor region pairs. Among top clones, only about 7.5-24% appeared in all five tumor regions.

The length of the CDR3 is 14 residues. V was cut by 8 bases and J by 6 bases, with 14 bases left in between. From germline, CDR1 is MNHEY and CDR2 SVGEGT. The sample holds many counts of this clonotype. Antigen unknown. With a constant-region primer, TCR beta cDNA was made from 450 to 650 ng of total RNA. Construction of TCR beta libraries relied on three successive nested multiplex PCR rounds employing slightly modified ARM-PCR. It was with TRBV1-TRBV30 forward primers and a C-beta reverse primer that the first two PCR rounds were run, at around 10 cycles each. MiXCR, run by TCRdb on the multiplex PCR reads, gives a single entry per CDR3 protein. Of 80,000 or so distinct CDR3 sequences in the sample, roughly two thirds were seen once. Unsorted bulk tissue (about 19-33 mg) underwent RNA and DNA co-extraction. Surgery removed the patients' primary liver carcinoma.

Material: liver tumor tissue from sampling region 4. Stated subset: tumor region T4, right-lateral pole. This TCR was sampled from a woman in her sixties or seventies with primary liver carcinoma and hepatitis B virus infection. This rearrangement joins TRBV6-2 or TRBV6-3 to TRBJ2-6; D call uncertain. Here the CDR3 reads CASAPLPPANVLTF. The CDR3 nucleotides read TGTGCCAGCGCCCCTTTACCTCCGGCCAACGTCCTGACTTTC.